The T cell receptor (beta chain) described here comes from a study of T cell responses to AZD1222 COVID-19 vaccine. Whole-study results and caveats: Scientists sampled the repertoires only once the peak T cell response had passed. Spike-spanning, vaccine-associated CD4 TCRs were dominant at 160-218 and 743-854. Most donors were white British and more were female, and clonal diversity was possibly underestimated.

Turning to this clone: Antigen unknown.

Assay: immunoSEQ multiplex PCR; the TCRdb copy retains only in-frame clones and omits some. The sample includes 50,000 to 70,000 clones, roughly 85% of them seen just once. The CDR3 length is 14 residues. Between the trimmed V and J ends, which lost 1 base and 0 bases, there was a span of 6 bases. Germline V CDR1 and CDR2: SGHRS, YFSETQ. This chain joins TRBV5-1 and TRBJ2-3; no clear D gene. Sequenced here: peripheral blood, sampled on day 0 of MenACWY control vaccination. This sequence originates from an adult in good health. This chain's CDR3 is CASSLSGSTDTQYF. CDR3 bases: TGCGCCAGCAGCTTGAGTGGGAGCACAGATACGCAGTATTTT.